This TCR beta chain emerged from a study of technical replicates of blood from a handful of donors. This CDR3 spans 17 amino acids. Germline V gives CDR1 SGHVS, CDR2 FNYEAQ. V dropped 3 bases and J dropped 3; count of bases not matched to a gene: 14. TCRdb keeps only in-frame clones here, not all; method: immunoSEQ multiplex PCR. The sample comprises tens of thousands of clones, about 96% of which are singletons, and approximately 0.21% rests with the top ten. V gene TRBV7-6 combines with J gene TRBJ2-7; 7 bases match TRBD1. This receptor was identified in a human donor in good health. Material for sequencing was T cells isolated from PBMCs. The CDR3 spells CASSLLGGRGNYYEQYF. The CDR3 DNA sequence: TGTGCCAGCAGCTTGCTCGGTGGCAGGGGGAATTACTACGAGCAGTACTTC.